The present T cell receptor (beta chain) was sequenced within a study of T cells in localized non-small cell lung cancer. As regards this clone: Its antigen remains unknown.

Broader study findings: As only one tumor region underwent sequencing, heterogeneity remains possible. Turning up in adjacent lung were a median roughly 59 of the top 100 tumor clones. Longer overall survival associated with higher blood T cell density; shorter survival with higher adjacent-lung clonality.

This CDR3 has 16 amino acids. After removal of 4 bases from V and 7 bases from J, the junction contained 12 bases not matched to a gene. Germline CDR1 and CDR2: WNHNN and SYGVQD (reference sequence). Assay: immunoSEQ multiplex PCR; the TCRdb copy retains only in-frame clones and omits some. The repertoire includes about 24,000 clones, about nine tenths of them detected once, and around a fifth sits in the top ten. The TCR was taken from a man aged 35 to 69 with stage I squamous cell lung carcinoma. The chain is built from TRBV10-1 and TRBJ2-1; 8 bases are a match to TRBD1. This specimen consisted of peripheral blood, obtained before any cancer treatment. As DNA, the CDR3 is TGCGCCAGCAGTGCCTCAGGGGGCGCTCCATATAATGAGCAGTTCTTC. Its protein product is CASSASGGAPYNEQFF.